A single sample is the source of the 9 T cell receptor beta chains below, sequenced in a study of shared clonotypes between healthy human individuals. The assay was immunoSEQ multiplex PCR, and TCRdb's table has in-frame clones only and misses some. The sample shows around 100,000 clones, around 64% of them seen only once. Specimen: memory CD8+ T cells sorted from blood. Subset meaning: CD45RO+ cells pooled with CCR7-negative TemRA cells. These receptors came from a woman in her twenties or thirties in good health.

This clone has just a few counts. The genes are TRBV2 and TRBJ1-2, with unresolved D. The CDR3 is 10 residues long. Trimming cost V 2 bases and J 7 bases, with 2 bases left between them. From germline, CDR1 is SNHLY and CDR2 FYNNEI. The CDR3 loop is CASSEFGYTF. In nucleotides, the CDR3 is TGTGCCAGCAGTGAATTTGGCTACACCTTC. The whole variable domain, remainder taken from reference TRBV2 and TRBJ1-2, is EPEVTQTPSHQVTQMGQEVILRCVPISNHLYFYWYRQILGQKVEFLVSFYNNEISEKSEIFDDQFSVERPDGSNFTLKIRSTKLEDSAMYFCASSEFGYTFGSGTRLTVV.

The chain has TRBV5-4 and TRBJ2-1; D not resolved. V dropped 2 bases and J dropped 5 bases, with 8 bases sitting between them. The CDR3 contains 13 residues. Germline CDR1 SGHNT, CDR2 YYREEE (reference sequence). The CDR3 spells CASSFIQNNEQFF. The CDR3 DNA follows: TGTGCCAGCAGCTTTATACAGAACAATGAGCAGTTCTTC. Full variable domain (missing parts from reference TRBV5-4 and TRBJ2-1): ETGVTQSPTHLIKTRGQQVTLRCSSQSGHNTVSWYQQALGQGPQFIFQYYREEENGRGNFPPRFSGLQFPNYSSELNVNALELDDSALYLCASSFIQNNEQFFGPGTRLTVL.

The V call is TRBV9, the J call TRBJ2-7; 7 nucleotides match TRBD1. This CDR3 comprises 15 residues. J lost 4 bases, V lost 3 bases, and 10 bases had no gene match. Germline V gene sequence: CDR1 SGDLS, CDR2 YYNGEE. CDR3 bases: TGTGCCAGCAGCGAGGGGGCAGGGCCGGCGTACGAGCAGTACTTC. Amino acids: CASSEGAGPAYEQYF.

CDR3 in amino acids: CASSLLGQNQPQHF. As DNA, the CDR3 is TGTGCCAGCAGCTTGCTGGGACAAAATCAGCCCCAGCATTTT. The V gene is TRBV5-6, the J gene TRBJ1-5, with a tentative D call TRBD1 (6 bases). V lost 1 base, J lost 4 bases, and 9 bases lay in between. Germline CDR1 and CDR2: SGHDT and YYEEEE. The CDR3 extends over 14 amino acids.

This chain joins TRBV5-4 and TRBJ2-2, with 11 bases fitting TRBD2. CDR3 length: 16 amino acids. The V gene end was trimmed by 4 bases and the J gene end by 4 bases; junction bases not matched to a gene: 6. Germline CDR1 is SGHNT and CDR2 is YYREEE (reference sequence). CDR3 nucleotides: TGTGCCAGCAGCCCGCTAGCGGGAGGAGGCACCGGGGAGCTGTTTTTT. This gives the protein CASSPLAGGGTGELFF.

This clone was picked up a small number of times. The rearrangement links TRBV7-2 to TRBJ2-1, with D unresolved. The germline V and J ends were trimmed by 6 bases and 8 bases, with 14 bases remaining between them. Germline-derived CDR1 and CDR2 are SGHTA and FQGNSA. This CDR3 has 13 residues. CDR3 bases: TGTGCCAGCAGGATGTACCTGCAGGATGAGCAGTTCTTC. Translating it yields CASRMYLQDEQFF.

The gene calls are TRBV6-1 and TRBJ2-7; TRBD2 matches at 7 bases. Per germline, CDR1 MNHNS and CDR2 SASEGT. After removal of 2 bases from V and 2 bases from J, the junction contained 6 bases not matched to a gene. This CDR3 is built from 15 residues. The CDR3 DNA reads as TGTGCCAGCAGTGAATTCGGGACTATCACCTACGAGCAGTACTTC. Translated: CASSEFGTITYEQYF.

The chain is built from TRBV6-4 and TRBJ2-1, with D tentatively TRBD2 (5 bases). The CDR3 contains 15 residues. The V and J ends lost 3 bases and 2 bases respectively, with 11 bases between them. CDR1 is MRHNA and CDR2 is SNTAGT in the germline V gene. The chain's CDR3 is CASSDKETTYNEQFF. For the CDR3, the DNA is TGTGCCAGCAGTGATAAGGAGACTACCTACAATGAGCAGTTCTTC.

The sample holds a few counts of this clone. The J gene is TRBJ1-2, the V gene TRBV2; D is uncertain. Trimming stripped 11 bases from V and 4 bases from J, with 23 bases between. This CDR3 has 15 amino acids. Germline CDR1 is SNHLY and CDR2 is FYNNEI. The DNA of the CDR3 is TGTGCCTGGAACCGTGAGAGCGGTGAGTCCTATGGCTACACCTTC. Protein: CAWNRESGESYGYTF.